This note documents a single TCR beta chain sequence. Its antigen is currently not known. It has no much larger one-base neighbor in the sample; base qualities were not kept. This entry belongs to a study of OX40 agonist ivuxolimab in advanced cancers. In terms of the full investigation: Ivuxolimab, which targeted the costimulatory receptor OX40 (CD134), was an agonistic, fully human IgG2 monoclonal antibody. Prior anti-PD-1, anti-PD-L1 or anti-CTLA-4 therapy was permitted, and approximately 40% of dose-escalation patients had received checkpoint inhibitors. Partial responses occurred in three dose-escalation patients, of whom one had hepatocellular carcinoma and two had cutaneous melanoma. The purpose of peripheral TCRbeta sequencing was to test whether ivuxolimab changed TCR sequence diversity and led to clonal T-cell expansion. Intravenous ivuxolimab was administered to patients every 2 weeks at six dose levels: 0.01, 0.1, 0.3, 1.5, 3 and 10 mg/kg. A male proportion of around 83% and a mean age of 60 years, ranging from roughly 23 to 79, were recorded for the dose-escalation cohort. The paper covers the monotherapy dose-escalation part of the phase I ivuxolimab trial, which included N ≈ 54 patients. Among the 50 to 55 dose-escalation patients, some 20 had hepatocellular carcinoma, 15 or so melanoma, 9 renal cell carcinoma and 9 head and neck cancer. Summary of the overall study and its limitations: Low levels of normalized T-cell clonal expansion were also seen in some patients who did not respond. Which antigens the clonally expanded peripheral T cells were specific for was not determined. At doses of 0.1 to 3.0 mg/kg, clonal expansion of both CD4+ and CD8+ blood T cells was observed from baseline to week 6. After ivuxolimab, more expanded clones were found on average in CD8+ T cells than in CD4+ T cells. In the 0.1-3.0 mg/kg groups, partial responders were among the patients with the lowest normalized peripheral clonal expansion, particularly in CD8+ T cells.

Patients with a history of autoimmune disease or receiving systemic immunosuppression were excluded from the trial. Peripheral blood for TCR sequencing was collected from all dose cohorts at baseline, on cycle 4 day 1, and on cycle 7 day 1. Samples were obtained from an open-label, multicenter, first-in-human phase I dose-escalation trial of ivuxolimab. The trial enrolled adults with locally advanced or metastatic head and neck squamous cell, hepatocellular, melanoma or renal cell carcinoma. Before TCR sequencing, CD4+ T cells and CD8+ T cells from peripheral blood were sorted into separate populations. For sequencing of the TCRbeta CDR3 region, genomic DNA was extracted from the sorted cells. The immunoSEQ Assay was used for sequencing of TCRbeta CDR3 regions. The table comes from immuneACCESS by way of TCRdb, which keeps in-frame sequences with V and J called. Part of the clones is missing from these tables; in studies checked, under half for an unresolved V gene and the rest for unknown reasons. The sample data list tens of thousands of clones, and roughly 89% of these were observed just once. The ten largest make up around 27% of the sample.

The CDR3 sequence holds 13 residues, the cysteine and phenylalanine included. Only CDR3 DNA remains: 39 bases, in frame from the first base. The germline V gene supplies CDR1 MNHEY and CDR2 SVGAGI. V is clipped by 8 bases and J by 4 bases, and the sequence between their germline boundaries is 11 bases long. The sequence came from an adult with an advanced solid tumor such as melanoma, head and neck, liver or kidney cancer. Material: CD4+ or CD8+ T cells sorted from blood, obtained in a trial of the OX40 agonist ivuxolimab. Recombination joined TRBV6-5 with TRBJ2-2; the D call could be TRBD1 or TRBD2, with each sharing 5 bases. Here is the DNA: TGTGCCAGCGCGAGGGGCGTCACCGGGGAGCTGTTTTTT. It specifies CASARGVTGELFF.